Following are 8 T cell receptor beta chains from one sample sequenced in a study of T-cell reconstitution after alpha-beta-depleted transplantation in children. Preparation of the TCRbeta library used unique molecular identifiers. One entry per CDR3 protein results from TCRdb running MiXCR on the PCR reads. The table shows roughly 300,000 distinct CDR3 sequences, with under 14% occurring only once. This sample comprised peripheral blood, obtained 180 days after TCRalphabeta/CD19-depleted stem cell transplant. Receptor source: a male patient aged 2-9 years who had a stem cell transplant for chronic granulomatous disease, so the T cells may come from the graft donor.

The V and J genes are TRBV28 and TRBJ2-7; 10 bases line up with TRBD2. Looked up from germline, CDR1 is MDHEN and CDR2 is SYDVKM. With V trimmed by 1 base and J by 4 bases, 10 bases remained unmatched. The CDR3 has 17 amino acids. CDR3 bases: TGTGCCAGCAGTTTATTGCGACTAGCGGGTGCCGGATACGAGCAGTACTTC. It translates to CASSLLRLAGAGYEQYF.

This rearrangement joins TRBV12-3 or TRBV12-4 to TRBJ2-6; 9 bases map to TRBD2. J was trimmed by 0 bases and V by 2 bases; bases with no gene match: 8. The CDR3 covers 19 residues. CDR3 DNA: TGTGCCAGCAGTTTAAGCCTAGCGGGATCCTTCTCTGGGGCCAACGTCCTGACTTTC. Its translation is CASSLSLAGSFSGANVLTF.

Comments on this clonotype: A much larger clone differs from this one at a single base, so this may be a read error. The chain employs TRBV4-1 and TRBJ1-1, with D possibly TRBD1 on 5 matching bases. With 2 bases removed from V and 6 bases from J, the gap between germline ends came to 16 bases. Germline CDR1 MGHRA, CDR2 YSYEKL. This CDR3 has 15 residues. CDR3 residues: CASSQRGTSHAEAFF. DNA of the CDR3: TGCGCCAGCAGCCAAAGAGGGACTTCGCACGCTGAAGCTTTCTTT.

Many counts were recorded for this clonotype. This chain links TRBV6-2 or TRBV6-3 with TRBJ2-1; 8 bases align to TRBD2. Germline CDR1 MNHEY, CDR2 SVGEGT. Trimming took 6 bases from V and 4 from J; bases not matched to a gene: 17. This CDR3 contains 18 residues. This CDR3 reads CASSPPSSLAGLYNEQFF. Here the CDR3 DNA reads TGTGCCAGCAGCCCCCCGAGTTCGCTAGCGGGCCTGTACAATGAGCAGTTCTTC.

This clonotype was picked up many times. The CDR3 sequence is CASSLMTSGSSREQFF. The CDR3 coding sequence is TGCGCCAGCAGCCTCATGACTAGCGGGAGTAGTCGGGAGCAGTTCTTC. This chain connects TRBV5-1 to TRBJ2-1, with TRBD2 matching over 12 bases. Germline V gives CDR1 SGHRS, CDR2 YFSETQ. Unmatched junction bases numbered 12, after V lost 4 bases and J lost 10 bases. The CDR3 covers 16 residues.

This clonotype was detected ten times or more. This chain links TRBV5-1 with TRBJ1-4; D unclear. The germline gives CDR1 SGHRS, CDR2 YFSETQ. This CDR3 contains 17 residues. V was trimmed by 0 bases and J by 1 base, leaving 13 bases between them. Here the CDR3 reads CASSLAPGFGTNEKLFF. The CDR3 bases are TGCGCCAGCAGCTTGGCCCCGGGTTTTGGAACTAATGAAAAACTGTTTTTT.

This clonotype was detected many times. This rearrangement joins TRBV11-2 to TRBJ1-6; D perhaps matches TRBD1 (6 bases). The V and J ends lost 4 bases and 7 bases respectively, with 17 bases between them. The germline V gene encodes CDR1 SGHAT and CDR2 FQNNGV. CDR3 length: 16 residues. Here the CDR3 DNA reads TGTGCCAGCAGCTCCCTAGAGGGGGGCCTAAATTCACCCCTCCACTTT. Its translation: CASSSLEGGLNSPLHF.

This clonotype has at least ten counts. The V call is TRBV15, the J call TRBJ2-7, with 9 bases matching TRBD1. V shed 5 bases and J 1 base; nucleotides not matched to a gene: 6. The CDR3 runs 15 residues. CDR1 and CDR2 from the germline V gene are LNHNV and YYDKDF (reference sequence). CDR3 region: CATSPSGTGSYEQYF. The CDR3 nucleotides are TGTGCCACCAGCCCCTCTGGGACAGGGTCCTACGAGCAGTACTTC.